These 5 T cell receptor beta chains share one sample of origin, sequenced in a study of T-cell reconstitution after alpha-beta-depleted transplantation in children. Unique molecular identifiers were incorporated into the prepared TCRbeta library. One entry per CDR3 protein, called by TCRdb with MiXCR from the PCR reads. Here the sample spans fewer than 750,000 distinct CDR3 sequences, approximately 30% being singletons. This sample comprised PBMCs, obtained before TCRalphabeta/CD19-depleted stem cell transplant. Source of these receptors: a boy under two years old with Wiskott-Aldrich syndrome, due to receive a stem cell transplant.

The chain uses TRBV2 and TRBJ2-3; D unclear. The CDR3 is made up of 13 amino acids. CDR1 is SNHLY and CDR2 is FYNNEI in the germline V gene. The V gene lost 10 bases and the J gene lost 0 bases, with 11 bases spanning the gap. The CDR3 DNA reads TGTGCCACACGAATGACTAGCACAGATACGCAGTATTTT. Translated, it gives CATRMTSTDTQYF. Based on the CDR3 plus reference TRBV2 and TRBJ2-3, the full variable domain is EPEVTQTPSHQVTQMGQEVILRCVPISNHLYFYWYRQILGQKVEFLVSFYNNEISEKSEIFDDQFSVERPDGSNFTLKIRSTKLEDSAMYFCATRMTSTDTQYFGPGTRLTVL.

The CDR3 spells CASSGEGSGANVLTF. The CDR3 bases are TGTGCCAGCAGTGGTGAGGGATCTGGGGCCAACGTCCTGACTTTC. The chain joins TRBV2 to TRBJ2-6; tentatively, D is TRBD2 (5 bases). From germline, CDR1 is SNHLY and CDR2 FYNNEI. There are 15 residues in the CDR3. Trimming shortened V by 4 bases and J by 1 base, and 8 bases separated the two germline ends.

The gene calls are TRBV5-6 and TRBJ1-1; TRBD1 agrees at 9 bases. The V gene's germline CDR1 is SGHDT and CDR2 YYEEEE. The length of the CDR3 is 16 residues. V lost 5 bases and J lost 0; bases outside the gene matches: 8. Here the CDR3 reads CASSFPGQGMNTEAFF. As DNA, the CDR3 is TGTGCCAGCAGTTTCCCGGGACAGGGCATGAACACTGAAGCTTTCTTT.

The chain has TRBV5-1 and TRBJ1-5, with D maybe TRBD1 (5 bases). The CDR3 contains 15 residues. Deletions cut 3 bases from V and 3 bases from J, with 13 bases between. Per germline, CDR1 SGHRS and CDR2 YFSETQ. The CDR3 DNA follows: TGCGCCAGCAGCTCCGGGACGGTACCCAATCAGCCCCAGCATTTT. Its translation: CASSSGTVPNQPQHF.

This chain uses TRBV5-1 with TRBJ2-1; D might be TRBD1 (6 bases). From germline, CDR1 is SGHRS and CDR2 YFSETQ. Trimming stripped 4 bases from V and 8 bases from J, with 16 bases between. The CDR3 totals 14 residues. CDR3 nucleotides: TGCGCCAGCAGCCCCCGGGACCAGGGGTATGAGCAGTTCTTC. Its protein is CASSPRDQGYEQFF.